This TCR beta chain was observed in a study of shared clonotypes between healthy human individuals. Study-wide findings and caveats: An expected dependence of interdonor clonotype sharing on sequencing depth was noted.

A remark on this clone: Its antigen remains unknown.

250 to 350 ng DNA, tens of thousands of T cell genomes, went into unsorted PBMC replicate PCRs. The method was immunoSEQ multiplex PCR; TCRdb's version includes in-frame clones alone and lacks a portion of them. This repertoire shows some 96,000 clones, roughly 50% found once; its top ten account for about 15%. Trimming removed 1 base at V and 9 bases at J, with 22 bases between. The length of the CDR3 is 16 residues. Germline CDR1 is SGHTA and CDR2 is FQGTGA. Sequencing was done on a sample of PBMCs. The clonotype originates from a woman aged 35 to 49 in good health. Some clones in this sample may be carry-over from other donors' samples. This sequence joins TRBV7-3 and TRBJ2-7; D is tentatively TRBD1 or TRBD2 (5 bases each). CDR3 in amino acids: CASSLMGTDLANGQYF. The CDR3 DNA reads TGTGCCAGCAGCTTAATGGGGACCGATCTCGCAAATGGGCAGTACTTC.